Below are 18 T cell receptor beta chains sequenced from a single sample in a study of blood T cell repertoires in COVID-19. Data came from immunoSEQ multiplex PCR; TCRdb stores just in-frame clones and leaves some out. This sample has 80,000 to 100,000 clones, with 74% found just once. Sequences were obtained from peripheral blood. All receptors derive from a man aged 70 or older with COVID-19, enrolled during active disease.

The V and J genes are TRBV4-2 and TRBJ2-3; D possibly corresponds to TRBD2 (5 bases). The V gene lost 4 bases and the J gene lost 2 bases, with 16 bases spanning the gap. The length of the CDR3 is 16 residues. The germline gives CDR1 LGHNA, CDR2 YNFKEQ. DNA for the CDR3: TGTGCCAGCAGCCGCACTAGAGAACCGTTCACAGATACGCAGTATTTT. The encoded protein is CASSRTREPFTDTQYF.

In DNA form, the CDR3 reads TGTGCCAGCAGCCGCCCAGGGGAAGGGTCACCCCTCCACTTT. The encoded protein is CASSRPGEGSPLHF. The gene calls are TRBV9 and TRBJ1-6; possible D gene TRBD1, 6 bases. The CDR3 is 14 residues long. V was trimmed by 4 bases and J by 10 bases, leaving 15 bases between them. Germline V gene lookup returns CDR1 SGDLS and CDR2 YYNGEE. Looking up the rest from reference TRBV9 and TRBJ1-6 gives the full variable domain: DSGVTQTPKHLITATGQRVTLRCSPRSGDLSVYWYQQSLDQGLQFLIQYYNGEERAKGNILERFSAQQFPDLHSELNLSSLELGDSALYFCASSRPGEGSPLHFGNGTRLTVT.

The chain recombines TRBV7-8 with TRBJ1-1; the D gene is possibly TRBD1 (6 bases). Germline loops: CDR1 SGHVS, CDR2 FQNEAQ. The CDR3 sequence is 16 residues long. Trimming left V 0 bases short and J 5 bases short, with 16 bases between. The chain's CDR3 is CASSLATGMGSTEAFF. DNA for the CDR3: TGTGCCAGCAGCTTAGCGACAGGAATGGGAAGTACTGAAGCTTTCTTT.

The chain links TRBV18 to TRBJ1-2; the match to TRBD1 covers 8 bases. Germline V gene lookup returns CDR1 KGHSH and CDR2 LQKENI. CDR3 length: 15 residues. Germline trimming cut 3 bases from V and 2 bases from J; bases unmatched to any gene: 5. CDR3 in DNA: TGTGCCAGCTCACCCGCGAGACAGGGGAACTATGGCTACACCTTC. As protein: CASSPARQGNYGYTF.

CDR3 residues: CASSQQGDNEQFF. CDR3 in DNA: TGTGCCAGCAGCCAGCAGGGGGACAATGAGCAGTTCTTC. The V gene is TRBV14, the J gene TRBJ2-1; 7 nucleotides agree with TRBD1. CDR3 length: 13 residues. Germline loops: CDR1 SGHDN, CDR2 FVKESK. J lost 5 bases, V lost 3 bases, and 1 base had no gene match.

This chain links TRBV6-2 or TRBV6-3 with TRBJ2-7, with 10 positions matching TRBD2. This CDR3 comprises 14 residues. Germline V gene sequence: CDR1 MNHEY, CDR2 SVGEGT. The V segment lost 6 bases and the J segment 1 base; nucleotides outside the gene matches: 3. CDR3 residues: CASSRTSGSYEQYF. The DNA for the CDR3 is TGTGCCAGCAGCCGGACTAGCGGATCCTACGAGCAGTACTTC.

CDR3 in amino acids: CASSTMTRRTGELFF. CDR3 sequence (DNA): TGTGCCAGCAGCACCATGACTAGGCGGACCGGGGAGCTGTTTTTT. The rearrangement uses TRBV5-4 and TRBJ2-2, with a tentative D call TRBD2 (6 bases). The CDR3 extends over 15 amino acids. Germline CDR1 SGHNT, CDR2 YYREEE (reference sequence). The V end lost 4 bases, the J end lost 5 bases, and 15 bases lay between the germline ends.

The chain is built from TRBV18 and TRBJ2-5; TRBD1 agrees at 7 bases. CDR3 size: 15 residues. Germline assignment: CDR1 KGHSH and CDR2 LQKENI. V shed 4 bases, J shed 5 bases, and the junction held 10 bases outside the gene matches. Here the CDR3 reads CASSLQQGLWETQYF. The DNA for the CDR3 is TGTGCCAGCTCACTACAACAGGGGCTTTGGGAGACCCAGTACTTC.

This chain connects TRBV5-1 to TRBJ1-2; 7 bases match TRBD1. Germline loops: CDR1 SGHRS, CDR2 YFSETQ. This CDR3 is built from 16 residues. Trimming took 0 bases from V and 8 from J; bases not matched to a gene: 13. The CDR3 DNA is TGCGCCAGCAGCTTGGTTAATTATGAGGGGGCTGACGGCTACACCTTC. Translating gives CASSLVNYEGADGYTF.

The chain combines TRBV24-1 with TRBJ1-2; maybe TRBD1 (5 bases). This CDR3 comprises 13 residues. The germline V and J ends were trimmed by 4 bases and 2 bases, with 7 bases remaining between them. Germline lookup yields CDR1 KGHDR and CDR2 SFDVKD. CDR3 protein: CATSEGGNYGYTF. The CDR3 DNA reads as TGTGCCACCAGTGAGGGGGGGAACTATGGCTACACCTTC.

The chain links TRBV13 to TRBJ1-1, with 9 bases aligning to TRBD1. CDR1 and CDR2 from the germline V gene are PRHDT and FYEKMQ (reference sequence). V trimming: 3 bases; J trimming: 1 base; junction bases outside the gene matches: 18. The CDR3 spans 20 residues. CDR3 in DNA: TGTGCCAGCAGCTTTCTAAAGGGGACCTGGGACAGGGAGCAGAACACTGAAGCTTTCTTT. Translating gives CASSFLKGTWDREQNTEAFF.

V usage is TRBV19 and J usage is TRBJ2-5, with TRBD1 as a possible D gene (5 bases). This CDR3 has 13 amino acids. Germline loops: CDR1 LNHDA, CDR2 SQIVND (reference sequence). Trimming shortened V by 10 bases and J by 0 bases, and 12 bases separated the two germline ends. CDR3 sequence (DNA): TGTGCCACCTCTCACAGGAACCAAGAGACCCAGTACTTC. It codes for CATSHRNQETQYF.

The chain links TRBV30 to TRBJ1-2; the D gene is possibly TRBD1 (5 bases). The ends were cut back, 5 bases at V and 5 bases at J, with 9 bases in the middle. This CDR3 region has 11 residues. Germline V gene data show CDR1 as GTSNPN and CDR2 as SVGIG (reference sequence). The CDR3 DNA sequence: TGTGCCTGGCTAAGGGGTTATGGCTACACCTTC. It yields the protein CAWLRGYGYTF. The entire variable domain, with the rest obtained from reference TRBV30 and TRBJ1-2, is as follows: SQTIHQWPATLVQPVGSPLSLECTVEGTSNPNLYWYRQAAGRGLQLLFYSVGIGQISSEVPQNLSASRPQDRQFILSSKKLLLSDSGFYLCAWLRGYGYTFGSGTRLTVV.

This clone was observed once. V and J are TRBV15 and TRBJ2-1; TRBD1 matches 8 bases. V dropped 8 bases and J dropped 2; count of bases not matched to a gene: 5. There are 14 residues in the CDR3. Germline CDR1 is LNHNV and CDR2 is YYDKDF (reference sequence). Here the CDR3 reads CATGRDRTYNEQFF. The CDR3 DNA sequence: TGTGCCACCGGCCGGGACAGGACCTACAATGAGCAGTTCTTC.

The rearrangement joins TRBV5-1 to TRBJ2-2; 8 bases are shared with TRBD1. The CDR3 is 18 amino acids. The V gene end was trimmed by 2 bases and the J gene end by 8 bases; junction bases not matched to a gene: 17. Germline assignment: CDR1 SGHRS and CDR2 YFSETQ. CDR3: CASSFLPGTGPGTGELFF. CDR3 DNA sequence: TGCGCCAGCAGCTTCCTTCCGGGGACAGGCCCCGGAACGGGGGAGCTGTTTTTT. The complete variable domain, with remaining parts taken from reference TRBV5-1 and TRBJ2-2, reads KAGVTQTPRYLIKTRGQQVTLSCSPISGHRSVSWYQQTPGQGLQFLFEYFSETQRNKGNFPGRFSGRQFSNSRSEMNVSTLELGDSALYLCASSFLPGTGPGTGELFFGEGSRLTVL.

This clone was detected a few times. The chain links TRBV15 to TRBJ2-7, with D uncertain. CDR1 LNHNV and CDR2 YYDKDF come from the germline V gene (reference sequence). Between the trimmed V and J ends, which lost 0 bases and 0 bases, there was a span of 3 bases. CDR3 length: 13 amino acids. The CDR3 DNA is TGTGCCACCAGCAGAGATATCTCCTACGAGCAGTACTTC. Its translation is CATSRDISYEQYF.

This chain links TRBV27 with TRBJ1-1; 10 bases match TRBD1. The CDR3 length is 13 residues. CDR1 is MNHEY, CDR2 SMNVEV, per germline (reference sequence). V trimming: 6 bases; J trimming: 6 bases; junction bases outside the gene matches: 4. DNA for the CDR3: TGTGCCAGCAGAATTGGACAGGGGGCTGAAGCTTTCTTT. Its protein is CASRIGQGAEAFF.

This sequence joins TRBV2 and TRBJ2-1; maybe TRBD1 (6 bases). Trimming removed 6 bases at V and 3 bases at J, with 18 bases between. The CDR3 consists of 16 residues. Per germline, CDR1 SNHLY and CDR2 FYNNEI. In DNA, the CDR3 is TGTGCCAGCAGAGCCGACAGGTCACCTCGCTACAATGAGCAGTTCTTC. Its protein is CASRADRSPRYNEQFF. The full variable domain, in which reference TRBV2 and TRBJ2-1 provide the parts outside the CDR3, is EPEVTQTPSHQVTQMGQEVILRCVPISNHLYFYWYRQILGQKVEFLVSFYNNEISEKSEIFDDQFSVERPDGSNFTLKIRSTKLEDSAMYFCASRADRSPRYNEQFFGPGTRLTVL.